The sequence of this T cell receptor beta chain was determined in a study of blood T cell repertoires in COVID-19. Turning to the study itself: The United States, Italy and Spain supplied acute and convalescent COVID-19 samples. T cells, B-cell-depleted T cells, or PBMCs provided the cDNA or gDNA that served as material.

This CDR3 spans 16 amino acids. The germline CDR1 and CDR2 sequences are MGHRA and YSYEKL. Germline trimming cut 1 base from V and 8 bases from J; bases unmatched to any gene: 8. Source study methods: Using reference gene primer amplification, nucleated cell counts were estimated. Assay: immunoSEQ multiplex PCR; the TCRdb copy retains only in-frame clones and omits some. The V and J calls and the clone size are those of that table, but D and trimming were determined from the DNA. Of some 130,000 clones in the sample, around 80% are singletons; the top ten hold 9.5% to 13%. In its sample, this clone was seen once.

The receptor's source is a man in his sixties who had recovered from COVID-19. The sequencing input was peripheral blood. The genes are TRBV4-1 and TRBJ2-1; 10 bases are shared with TRBD1. In DNA, the CDR3 is TGCGCCAGCAGCCAAGCAAGGGACAGGGGATTGGATGAGCAGTTCTTC. Translating it yields CASSQARDRGLDEQFF.